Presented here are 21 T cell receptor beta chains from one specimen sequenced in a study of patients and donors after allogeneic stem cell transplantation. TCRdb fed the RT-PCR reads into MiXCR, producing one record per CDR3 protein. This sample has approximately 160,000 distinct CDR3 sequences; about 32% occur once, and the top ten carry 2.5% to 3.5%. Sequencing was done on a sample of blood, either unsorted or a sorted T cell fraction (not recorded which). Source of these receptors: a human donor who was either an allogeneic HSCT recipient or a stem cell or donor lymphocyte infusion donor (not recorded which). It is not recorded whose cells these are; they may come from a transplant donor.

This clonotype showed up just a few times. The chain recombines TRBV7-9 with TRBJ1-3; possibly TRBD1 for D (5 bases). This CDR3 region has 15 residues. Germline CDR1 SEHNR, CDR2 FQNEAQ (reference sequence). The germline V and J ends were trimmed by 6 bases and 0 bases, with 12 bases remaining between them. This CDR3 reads CASSRGTSSGNTIYF. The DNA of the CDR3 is TGTGCCAGCAGTCGGGGGACTAGCTCTGGAAACACCATATATTTT.

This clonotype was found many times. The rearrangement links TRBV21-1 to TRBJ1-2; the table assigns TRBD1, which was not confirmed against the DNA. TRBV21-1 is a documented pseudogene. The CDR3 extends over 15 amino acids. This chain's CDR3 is CASPKRGDRAHGYTF. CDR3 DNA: TGTGCCAGTCCTAAAAGGGGGGACAGGGCTCATGGCTACACCTTC.

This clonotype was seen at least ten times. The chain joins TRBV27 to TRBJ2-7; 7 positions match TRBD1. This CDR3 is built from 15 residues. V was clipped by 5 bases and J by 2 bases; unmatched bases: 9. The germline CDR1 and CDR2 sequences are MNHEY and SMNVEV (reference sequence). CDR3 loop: CASSKGTEKTYEQYF. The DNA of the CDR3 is TGTGCCAGCAGTAAGGGGACAGAGAAGACCTACGAGCAGTACTTC.

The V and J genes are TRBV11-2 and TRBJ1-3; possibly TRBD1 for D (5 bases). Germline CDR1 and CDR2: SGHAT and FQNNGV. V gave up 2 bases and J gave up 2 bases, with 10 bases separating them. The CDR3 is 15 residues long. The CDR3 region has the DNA TGTGCCAGCAGCTTACGGAGGGACCCTGGAAACACCATATATTTT. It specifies CASSLRRDPGNTIYF.

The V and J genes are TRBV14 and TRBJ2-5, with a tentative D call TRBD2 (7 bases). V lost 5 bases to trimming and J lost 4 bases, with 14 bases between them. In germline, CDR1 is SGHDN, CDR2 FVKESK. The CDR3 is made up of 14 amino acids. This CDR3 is CASSDIGGGETQYF. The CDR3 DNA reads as TGTGCCAGCAGCGACATAGGGGGGGGAGAGACCCAGTACTTC.

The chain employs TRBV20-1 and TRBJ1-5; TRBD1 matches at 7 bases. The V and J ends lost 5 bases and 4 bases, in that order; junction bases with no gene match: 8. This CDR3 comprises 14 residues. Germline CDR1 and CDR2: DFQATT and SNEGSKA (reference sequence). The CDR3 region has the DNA TGCAGTGCTCGGGGAGGGGGCTTGAATCAGCCCCAGCATTTT. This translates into CSARGGGLNQPQHF.

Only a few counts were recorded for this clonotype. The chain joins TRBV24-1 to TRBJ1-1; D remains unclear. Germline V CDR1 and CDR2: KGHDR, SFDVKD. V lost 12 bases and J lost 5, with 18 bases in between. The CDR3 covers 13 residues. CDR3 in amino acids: CAPYEAGGTEAFF. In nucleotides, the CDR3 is TGTGCCCCCTACGAAGCGGGCGGGACTGAAGCTTTCTTT.

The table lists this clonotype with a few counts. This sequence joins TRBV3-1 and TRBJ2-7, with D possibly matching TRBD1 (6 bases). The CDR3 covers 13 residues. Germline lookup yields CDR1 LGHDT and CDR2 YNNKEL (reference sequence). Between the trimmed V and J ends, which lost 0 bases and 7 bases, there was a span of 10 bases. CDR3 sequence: CASSQDKRGEQYF. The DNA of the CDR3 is TGTGCCAGCAGCCAAGATAAGAGGGGGGAGCAGTACTTC.

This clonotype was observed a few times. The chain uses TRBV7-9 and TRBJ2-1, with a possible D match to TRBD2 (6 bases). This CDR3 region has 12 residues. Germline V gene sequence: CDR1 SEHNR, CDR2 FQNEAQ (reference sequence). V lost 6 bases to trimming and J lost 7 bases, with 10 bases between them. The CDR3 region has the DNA TGTGCCAGCAGACCCGGGGGAAATGAGCAGTTCTTC. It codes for CASRPGGNEQFF.

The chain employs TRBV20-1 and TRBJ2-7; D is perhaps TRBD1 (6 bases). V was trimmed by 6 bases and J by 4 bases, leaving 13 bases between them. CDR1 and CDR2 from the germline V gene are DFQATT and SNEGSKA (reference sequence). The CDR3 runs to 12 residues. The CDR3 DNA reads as TGCAGTGCCAACCTGAGGGGGTACGAGCAGTACTTC. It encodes CSANLRGYEQYF.

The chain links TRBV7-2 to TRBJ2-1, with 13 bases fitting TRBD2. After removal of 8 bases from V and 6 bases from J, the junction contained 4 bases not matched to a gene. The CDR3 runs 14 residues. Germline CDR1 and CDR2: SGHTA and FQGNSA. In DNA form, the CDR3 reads TGTGCCAGCCGGACTAGCGGGAGTCCCAATGAGCAGTTCTTC. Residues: CASRTSGSPNEQFF.

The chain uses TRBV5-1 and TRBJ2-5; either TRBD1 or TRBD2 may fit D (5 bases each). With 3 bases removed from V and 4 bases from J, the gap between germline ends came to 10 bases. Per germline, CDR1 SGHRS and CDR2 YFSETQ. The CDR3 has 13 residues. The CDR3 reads CASSYRDPETQYF. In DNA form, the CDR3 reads TGCGCCAGCAGCTACCGGGACCCAGAGACCCAGTACTTC.

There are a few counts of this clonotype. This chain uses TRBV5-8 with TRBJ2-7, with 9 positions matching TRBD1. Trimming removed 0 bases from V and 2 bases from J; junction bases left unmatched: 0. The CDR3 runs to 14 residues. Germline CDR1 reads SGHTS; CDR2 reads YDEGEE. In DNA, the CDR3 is TGTGCCAGCAGCTTGGACAGGGGGCCCTACGAGCAGTACTTC. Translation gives CASSLDRGPYEQYF.

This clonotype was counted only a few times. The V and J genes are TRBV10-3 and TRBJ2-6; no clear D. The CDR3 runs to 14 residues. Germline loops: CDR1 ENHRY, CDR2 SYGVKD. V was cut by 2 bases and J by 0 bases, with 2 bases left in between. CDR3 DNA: TGTGCCATCAGTGAGAACTCTGGGGCCAACGTCCTGACTTTC. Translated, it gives CAISENSGANVLTF.

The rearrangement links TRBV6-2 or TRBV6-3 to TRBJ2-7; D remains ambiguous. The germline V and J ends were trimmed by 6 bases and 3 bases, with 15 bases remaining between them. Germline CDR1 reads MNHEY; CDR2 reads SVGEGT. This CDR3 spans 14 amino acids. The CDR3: CASSPFLPDYEQYF. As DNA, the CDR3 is TGTGCCAGCAGCCCCTTCTTACCGGACTACGAGCAGTACTTC.

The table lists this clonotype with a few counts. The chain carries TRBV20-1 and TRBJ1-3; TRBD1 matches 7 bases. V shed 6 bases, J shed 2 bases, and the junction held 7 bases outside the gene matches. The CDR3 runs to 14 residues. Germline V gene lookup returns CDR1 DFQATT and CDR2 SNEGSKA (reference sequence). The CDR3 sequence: CSAAGTVTGNTIYF. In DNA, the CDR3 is TGCAGTGCCGCTGGGACAGTAACTGGAAACACCATATATTTT.

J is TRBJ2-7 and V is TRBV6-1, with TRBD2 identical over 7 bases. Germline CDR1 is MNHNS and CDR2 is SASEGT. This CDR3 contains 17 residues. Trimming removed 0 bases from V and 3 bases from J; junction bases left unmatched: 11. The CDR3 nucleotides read TGTGCCAGCAGTGAAGCGGGCTGGCGGGAGATTCGCTACGAGCAGTACTTC. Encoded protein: CASSEAGWREIRYEQYF.

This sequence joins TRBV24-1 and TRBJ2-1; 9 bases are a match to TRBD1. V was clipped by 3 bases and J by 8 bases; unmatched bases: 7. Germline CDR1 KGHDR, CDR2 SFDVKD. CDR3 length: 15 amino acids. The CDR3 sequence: CATSDAGTGPHEQFF. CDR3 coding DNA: TGTGCCACCAGTGATGCCGGGACAGGGCCGCATGAGCAGTTCTTC.

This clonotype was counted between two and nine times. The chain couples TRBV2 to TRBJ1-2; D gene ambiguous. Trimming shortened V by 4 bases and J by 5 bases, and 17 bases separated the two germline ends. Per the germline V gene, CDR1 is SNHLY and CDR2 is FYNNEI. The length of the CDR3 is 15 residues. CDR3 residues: CASSAPASGGYGYTF. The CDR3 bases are TGTGCCAGCAGTGCCCCGGCATCCGGAGGTTATGGCTACACCTTC.

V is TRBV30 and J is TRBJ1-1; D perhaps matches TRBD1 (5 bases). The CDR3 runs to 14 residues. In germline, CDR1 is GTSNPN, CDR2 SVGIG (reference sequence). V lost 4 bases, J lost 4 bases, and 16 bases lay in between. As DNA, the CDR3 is TGTGCCTGGATGAGGGACGGAGATTTCACTGAAGCTTTCTTT. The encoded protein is CAWMRDGDFTEAFF.

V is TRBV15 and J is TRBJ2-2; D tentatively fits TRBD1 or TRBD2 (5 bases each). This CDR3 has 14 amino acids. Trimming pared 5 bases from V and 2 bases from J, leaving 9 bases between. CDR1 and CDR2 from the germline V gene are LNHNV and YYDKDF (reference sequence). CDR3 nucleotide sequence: TGTGCCACCAGCTACCGGGACAACACCGGGGAGCTGTTTTTT. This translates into CATSYRDNTGELFF. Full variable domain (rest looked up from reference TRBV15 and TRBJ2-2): DAMVIQNPRYQVTQFGKPVTLSCSQTLNHNVMYWYQQKSSQAPKLLFHYYDKDFNNEADTPDNFQSRRPNTSFCFLDIRSPGLGDTAMYLCATSYRDNTGELFFGEGSRLTVL.